This T cell receptor (beta chain) derives from a study of shared clonotypes between healthy human individuals. The protocol was immunoSEQ multiplex PCR, while the TCRdb copy is restricted to in-frame clones and leaves out a portion. The repertoire holds about 520,000 clones, with roughly 95% as singletons. The CDR3 length is 16 residues. Losses at the gene ends were 6 bases for V and 0 bases for J; bases not matched to a gene: 5. Germline-derived CDR1 and CDR2 are KGHSH and LQKENI. The source of this sequence is a woman aged 25 to 39 in good health. Sequencing used naive CD4+ T cells sorted from blood. Stated subset: CD45RA+ positively selected. This rearrangement joins TRBV18 to TRBJ2-7, with TRBD2 matching 13 bases. The DNA of the CDR3 is TGTGCCAGCTCCCAGGGACTAGCGGGGTACTCCTACGAGCAGTACTTC. Protein: CASSQGLAGYSYEQYF.